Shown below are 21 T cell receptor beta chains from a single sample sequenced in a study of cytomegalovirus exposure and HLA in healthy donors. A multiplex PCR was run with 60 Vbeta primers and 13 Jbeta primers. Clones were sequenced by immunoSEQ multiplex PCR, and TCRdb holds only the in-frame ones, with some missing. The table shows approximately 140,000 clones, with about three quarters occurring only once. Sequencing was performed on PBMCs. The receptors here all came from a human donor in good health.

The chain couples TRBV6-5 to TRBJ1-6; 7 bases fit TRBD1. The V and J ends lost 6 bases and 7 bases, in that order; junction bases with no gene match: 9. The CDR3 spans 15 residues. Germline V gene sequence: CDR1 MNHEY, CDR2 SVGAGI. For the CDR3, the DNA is TGTGCCAGCAGGACTATAGGGGGCTTAAATTCACCCCTCCACTTT. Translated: CASRTIGGLNSPLHF.

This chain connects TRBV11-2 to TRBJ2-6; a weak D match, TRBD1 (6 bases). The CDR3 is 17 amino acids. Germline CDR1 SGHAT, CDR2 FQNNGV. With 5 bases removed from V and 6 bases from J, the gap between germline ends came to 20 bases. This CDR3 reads CASSGHRVGGQANVLTF. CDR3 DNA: TGTGCCAGCAGCGGACACAGGGTCGGCGGTCAGGCCAACGTCCTGACTTTC.

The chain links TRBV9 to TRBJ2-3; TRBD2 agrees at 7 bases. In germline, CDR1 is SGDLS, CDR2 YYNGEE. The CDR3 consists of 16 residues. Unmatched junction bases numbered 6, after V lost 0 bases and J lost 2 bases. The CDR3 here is CASSVGASGYTDTQYF. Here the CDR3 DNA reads TGTGCCAGCAGCGTAGGAGCTAGCGGATACACAGATACGCAGTATTTT.

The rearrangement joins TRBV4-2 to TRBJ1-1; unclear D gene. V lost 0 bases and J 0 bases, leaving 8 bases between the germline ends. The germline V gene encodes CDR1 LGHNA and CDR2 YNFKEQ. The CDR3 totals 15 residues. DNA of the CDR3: TGTGCCAGCAGCCAAGATGAGGGTATGAACACTGAAGCTTTCTTT. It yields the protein CASSQDEGMNTEAFF.

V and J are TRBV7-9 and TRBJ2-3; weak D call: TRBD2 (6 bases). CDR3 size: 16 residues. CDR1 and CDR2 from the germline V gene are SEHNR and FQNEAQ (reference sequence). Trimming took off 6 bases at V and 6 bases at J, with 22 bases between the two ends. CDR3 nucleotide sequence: TGTGCCAGCAGTCCCTTCCCGGGACTGGGTTTTGATACGCAGTATTTT. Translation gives CASSPFPGLGFDTQYF.

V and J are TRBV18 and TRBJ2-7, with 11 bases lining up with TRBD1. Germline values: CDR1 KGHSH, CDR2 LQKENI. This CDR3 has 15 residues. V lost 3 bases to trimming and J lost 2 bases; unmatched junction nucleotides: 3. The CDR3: CASSPGTGGAYEQYF. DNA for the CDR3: TGTGCCAGCTCACCTGGGACAGGGGGAGCCTACGAGCAGTACTTC.

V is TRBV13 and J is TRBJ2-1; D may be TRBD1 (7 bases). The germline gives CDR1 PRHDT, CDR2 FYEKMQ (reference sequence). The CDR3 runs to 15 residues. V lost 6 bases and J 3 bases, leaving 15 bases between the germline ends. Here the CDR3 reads CASRSVQGGYNEQFF. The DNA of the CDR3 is TGTGCCAGCAGGTCTGTGCAGGGGGGCTACAATGAGCAGTTCTTC.

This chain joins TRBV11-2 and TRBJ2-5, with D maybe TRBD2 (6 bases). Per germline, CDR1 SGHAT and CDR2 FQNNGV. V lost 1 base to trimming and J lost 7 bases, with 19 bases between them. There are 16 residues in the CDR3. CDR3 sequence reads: CASSLGAGPFGGTQYF. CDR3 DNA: TGTGCCAGCAGCTTAGGGGCCGGGCCCTTCGGGGGGACCCAGTACTTC. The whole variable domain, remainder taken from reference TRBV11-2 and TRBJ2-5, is EAGVAQSPRYKIIEKRQSVAFWCNPISGHATLYWYQQILGQGPKLLIQFQNNGVVDDSQLPKDRFSAERLKGVDSTLKIQPAKLEDSAVYLCASSLGAGPFGGTQYFGPGTRLLVL.

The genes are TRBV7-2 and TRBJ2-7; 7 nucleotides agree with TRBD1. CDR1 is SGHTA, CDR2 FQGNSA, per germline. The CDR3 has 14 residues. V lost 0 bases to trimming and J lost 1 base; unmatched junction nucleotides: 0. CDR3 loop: CASSLAGQSYEQYF. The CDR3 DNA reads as TGTGCCAGCAGCTTAGCGGGACAGTCCTACGAGCAGTACTTC.

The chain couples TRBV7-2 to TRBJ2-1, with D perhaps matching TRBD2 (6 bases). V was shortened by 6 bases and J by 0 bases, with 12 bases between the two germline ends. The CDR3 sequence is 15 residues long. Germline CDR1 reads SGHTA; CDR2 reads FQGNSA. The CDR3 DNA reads TGTGCCAGCAGACCTACTAGCAGCTCCTACAATGAGCAGTTCTTC. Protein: CASRPTSSSYNEQFF. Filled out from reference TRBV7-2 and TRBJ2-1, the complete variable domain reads GAGVSQSPSNKVTEKGKDVELRCDPISGHTALYWYRQSLGQGLEFLIYFQGNSAPDKSGLPSDRFSAERTGGSVSTLTIQRTQQEDSAVYLCASRPTSSSYNEQFFGPGTRLTVL.

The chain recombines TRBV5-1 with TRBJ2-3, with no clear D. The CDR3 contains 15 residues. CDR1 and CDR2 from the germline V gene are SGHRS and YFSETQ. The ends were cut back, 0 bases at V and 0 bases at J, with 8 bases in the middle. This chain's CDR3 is CASSLDPKSTDTQYF. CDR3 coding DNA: TGCGCCAGCAGCTTGGATCCTAAAAGCACAGATACGCAGTATTTT. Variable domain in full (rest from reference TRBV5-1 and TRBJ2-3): KAGVTQTPRYLIKTRGQQVTLSCSPISGHRSVSWYQQTPGQGLQFLFEYFSETQRNKGNFPGRFSGRQFSNSRSEMNVSTLELGDSALYLCASSLDPKSTDTQYFGPGTRLTVL.

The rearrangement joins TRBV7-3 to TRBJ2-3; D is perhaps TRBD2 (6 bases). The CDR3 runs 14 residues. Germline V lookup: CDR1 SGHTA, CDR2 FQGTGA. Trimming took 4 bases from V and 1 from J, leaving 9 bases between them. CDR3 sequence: CASSWGLGTDTQYF. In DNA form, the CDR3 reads TGTGCCAGCAGCTGGGGACTGGGCACAGATACGCAGTATTTT. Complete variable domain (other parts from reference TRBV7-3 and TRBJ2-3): GAGVSQTPSNKVTEKGKYVELRCDPISGHTALYWYRQSLGQGPEFLIYFQGTGAADDSGLPNDRFFAVRPEGSVSTLKIQRTERGDSAVYLCASSWGLGTDTQYFGPGTRLTVL.

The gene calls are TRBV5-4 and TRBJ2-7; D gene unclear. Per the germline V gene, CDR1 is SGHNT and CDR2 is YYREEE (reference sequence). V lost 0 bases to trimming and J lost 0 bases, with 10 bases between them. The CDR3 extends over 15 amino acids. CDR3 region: CASSLDTFSSYEQYF. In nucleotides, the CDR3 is TGTGCCAGCAGCTTGGATACTTTTAGCTCCTACGAGCAGTACTTC.

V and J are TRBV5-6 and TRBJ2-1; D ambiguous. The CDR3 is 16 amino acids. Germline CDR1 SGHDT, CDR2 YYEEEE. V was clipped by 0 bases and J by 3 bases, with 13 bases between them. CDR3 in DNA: TGTGCCAGCAGCTTGGTCCGACGGCGGAACTACAATGAGCAGTTCTTC. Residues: CASSLVRRRNYNEQFF.

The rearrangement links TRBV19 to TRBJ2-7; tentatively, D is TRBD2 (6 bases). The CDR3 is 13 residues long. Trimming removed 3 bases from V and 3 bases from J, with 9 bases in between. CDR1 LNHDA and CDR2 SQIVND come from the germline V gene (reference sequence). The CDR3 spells CASSMAGFYEQYF. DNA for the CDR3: TGTGCCAGTAGTATGGCGGGATTCTACGAGCAGTACTTC. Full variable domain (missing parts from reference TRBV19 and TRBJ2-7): DGGITQSPKYLFRKEGQNVTLSCEQNLNHDAMYWYRQDPGQGLRLIYYSQIVNDFQKGDIAEGYSVSREKKESFPLTVTSAQKNPTAFYLCASSMAGFYEQYFGPGTRLTVT.

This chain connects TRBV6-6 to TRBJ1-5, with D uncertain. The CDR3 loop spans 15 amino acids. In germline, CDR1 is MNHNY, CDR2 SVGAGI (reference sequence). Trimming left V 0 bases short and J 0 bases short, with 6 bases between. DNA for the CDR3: TGTGCCAGCAGTTACTCGAGTGTTAGCAATCAGCCCCAGCATTTT. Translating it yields CASSYSSVSNQPQHF.

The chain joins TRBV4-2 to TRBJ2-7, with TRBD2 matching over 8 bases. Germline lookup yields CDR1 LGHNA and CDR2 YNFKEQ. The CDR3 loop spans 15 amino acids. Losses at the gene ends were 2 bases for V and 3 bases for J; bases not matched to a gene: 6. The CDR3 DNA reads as TGTGCCAGCAGCCAACCGCGGGGGGCGGACTACGAGCAGTACTTC. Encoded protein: CASSQPRGADYEQYF.

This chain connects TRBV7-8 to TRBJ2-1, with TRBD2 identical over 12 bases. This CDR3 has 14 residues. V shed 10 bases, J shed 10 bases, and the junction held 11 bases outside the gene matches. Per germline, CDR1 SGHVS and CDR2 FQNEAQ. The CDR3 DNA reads TGTGCCACCTCATCTAGCGGGAGGGCCGGGGAGCAGTTCTTC. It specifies CATSSSGRAGEQFF.

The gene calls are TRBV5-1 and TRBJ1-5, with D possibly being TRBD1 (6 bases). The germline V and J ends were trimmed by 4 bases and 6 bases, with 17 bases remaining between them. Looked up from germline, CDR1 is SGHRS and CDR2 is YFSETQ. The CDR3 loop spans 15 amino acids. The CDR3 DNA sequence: TGCGCCAGCAGCCTGGATGGGGTGGGGGCTCAGCCCCAGCATTTT. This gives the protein CASSLDGVGAQPQHF.

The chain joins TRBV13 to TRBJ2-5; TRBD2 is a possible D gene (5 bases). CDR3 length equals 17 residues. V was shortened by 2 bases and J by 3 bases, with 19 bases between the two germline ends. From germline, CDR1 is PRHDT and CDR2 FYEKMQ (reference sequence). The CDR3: CASSLNPLLERKETQYF. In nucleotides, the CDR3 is TGTGCCAGCAGCTTAAACCCCCTACTAGAGAGGAAAGAGACCCAGTACTTC. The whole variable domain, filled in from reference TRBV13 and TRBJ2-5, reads AAGVIQSPRHLIKEKRETATLKCYPIPRHDTVYWYQQGPGQDPQFLISFYEKMQSDKGSIPDRFSAQQFSDYHSELNMSSLELGDSALYFCASSLNPLLERKETQYFGPGTRLLVL.

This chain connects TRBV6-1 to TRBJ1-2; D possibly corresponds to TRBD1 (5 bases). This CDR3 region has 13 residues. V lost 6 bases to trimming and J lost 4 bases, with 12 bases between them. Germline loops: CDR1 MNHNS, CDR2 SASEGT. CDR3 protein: CASRQGGSYGYTF. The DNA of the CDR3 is TGTGCCAGCAGGCAGGGAGGGAGCTATGGCTACACCTTC.